Sequencing of this T cell receptor (beta chain) was carried out in a study of blood T cells in healthy people across ages. There are 15 residues in the CDR3. From germline, CDR1 is SGHNT and CDR2 YENEEA. The germline V and J ends were trimmed by 5 bases and 0 bases, with 12 bases remaining between them. The study, taken as a whole, reports: TCR beta diversity was tightly associated with the proportion of naive T cells.

There are a few counts of this clonotype. Its antigen is not known. The second PCR ran about 6 to 12 cycles with a sample-barcoded 5' primer and J-beta primers. TCRdb redid the calling of the 5' RACE reads with MiXCR, one entry per CDR3 protein. The table shows about a million distinct CDR3 sequences, with 51% occurring only once. This TCR came from a woman aged 55-69 years in good health. The specimen sequenced was blood. The chain uses TRBV11-3 and TRBJ2-3; TRBD1 might be the D (5 bases). The CDR3 region has the DNA TGTGCCAGCAGCCCTGACAGCTCTAGCACAGATACGCAGTATTTT. This sequence encodes CASSPDSSSTDTQYF.